This T cell receptor (beta chain) is from a study of regulatory T cells in long-lasting Graves disease. Study outcomes and limitations: Favored gene segments in persistent disease were TRBV28, TRBJ1-2 and TRBJ2-5.

Arm-PCR of CDR3 regions and iRepertoire HTBI primers were the basis on which TCR beta libraries were built. TCRdb independently ran MiXCR on the multiplex PCR reads; one entry per CDR3 protein. There are 450,000 or so distinct CDR3 sequences in the sample; 20% occur only once, and less than 9% lies in the top ten. There are many counts of this clonotype. The antigen is unknown. Trimming removed 4 bases at V and 4 bases at J, with 7 bases between. Germline lookup yields CDR1 MNHEY and CDR2 SVGAGI. The CDR3 extends over 12 amino acids. The time point is: persistent/refractory GD, antithyroid drugs over 5 years with positive TRAb. The TCR library was made from RNA that had been extracted from PBMCs in TRIzol.

J is TRBJ1-2 and V is TRBV6-5; D is unclear. The input for sequencing was peripheral blood mononuclear cells (PBMCs), taken when the disease was refractory, from a patient treated with antithyroid drugs. The receptor's source is a female donor with Graves disease. CDR3 sequence: CASSSRVYGYTF. CDR3 in DNA: TGTGCCAGCAGTTCCCGGGTCTATGGCTACACCTTC.